This TCR beta chain was sequenced in a study of OX40 agonist ivuxolimab in advanced cancers. General notes on the study: The costimulatory receptor OX40 (CD134) was targeted by ivuxolimab, a fully human IgG2 agonistic monoclonal antibody. Intravenous ivuxolimab was administered to patients every 2 weeks at six dose levels: 0.01, 0.1, 0.3, 1.5, 3 and 10 mg/kg. The dose-escalation cohort was roughly 87% male with a mean age of approximately 60 years, ranging from roughly 20 to 85. Three dose-escalation patients achieved partial responses, one with hepatocellular carcinoma and two with cutaneous melanoma. The paper describes the monotherapy dose-escalation part (N ≈ 51 patients) of the phase I trial of ivuxolimab. Prior anti-PD-1, anti-PD-L1 or anti-CTLA-4 therapy was permitted, and approximately 42% of dose-escalation patients had received checkpoint inhibitors. Of the approximately 50 dose-escalation patients, hepatocellular carcinoma was present in roughly 19, melanoma in around 15, renal cell carcinoma in 9 and head and neck cancer in 9. Peripheral TCRbeta sequencing was intended to test whether TCR sequence diversity was altered and clonal T-cell expansion was caused by ivuxolimab. Paper-wide results and their limitations: After ivuxolimab, expanded clones were on average more numerous among CD8+ T cells than among CD4+ T cells. Partial responders in the 0.1-3.0 mg/kg groups had among the lowest normalized peripheral clonal expansion, especially among CD8+ T cells. Antigen specificity was not determined for the clonally expanded peripheral T cells. At doses from 0.1 to 3.0 mg/kg, clonal expansion was seen in both CD4+ and CD8+ blood T cells between baseline and week 6. Low levels of normalized T-cell clonal expansion were also seen in some patients who did not respond.

Patients with a history of autoimmune disease or receiving systemic immunosuppression were excluded from the trial. In every dose cohort, peripheral blood was drawn for TCR sequencing at baseline, cycle 4 day 1, and cycle 7 day 1. The samples were drawn from a first-in-human, open-label, multicenter phase I dose-escalation trial of ivuxolimab. Adults with locally advanced or metastatic melanoma, renal cell, hepatocellular, or head and neck squamous cell carcinoma were enrolled in the trial. CD4+ and CD8+ T cells were sorted separately from peripheral blood before TCR sequencing. Regarding this clone: Which antigen it targets is not known. No clone much larger than this one lies a single base away; base qualities are absent.

For sequencing of the TCRbeta CDR3 region, genomic DNA was extracted from the sorted cells. TCRbeta CDR3 regions were sequenced using the immunoSEQ Assay. TCRdb's version of the immuneACCESS table is confined to in-frame rearrangements and falls short of the full clone set. An unresolved V gene accounts for under half of the shortfall where checked; the remainder is of unknown origin. Within this sample are about 70,000 clones, with about 81% of them counted one time only. In total, the top ten clones hold 5% of the sample. CDR1 and CDR2 are read off the germline V gene as LGHNA and YSLEER. V loses 8 bases of germline sequence and J loses 5 bases, and the interval between the two ends is 13 bases. The CDR3 sequence holds 13 residues, the cysteine and phenylalanine included. Just the 39-base CDR3 DNA is kept, in frame starting at base 1.

The TCR comes from an adult with an advanced solid tumor such as melanoma, head and neck, liver or kidney cancer. The sample in question was CD4+ or CD8+ T cells sorted from blood, obtained in a trial of the OX40 agonist ivuxolimab. Here the chain combines TRBV4-3 and TRBJ2-1; a confident D gene designation cannot be given. The nucleotides are TGCGCCAGCGGCCTTAGGGCTAACAATGAGCAGTTCTTC. Its protein product is CASGLRANNEQFF.